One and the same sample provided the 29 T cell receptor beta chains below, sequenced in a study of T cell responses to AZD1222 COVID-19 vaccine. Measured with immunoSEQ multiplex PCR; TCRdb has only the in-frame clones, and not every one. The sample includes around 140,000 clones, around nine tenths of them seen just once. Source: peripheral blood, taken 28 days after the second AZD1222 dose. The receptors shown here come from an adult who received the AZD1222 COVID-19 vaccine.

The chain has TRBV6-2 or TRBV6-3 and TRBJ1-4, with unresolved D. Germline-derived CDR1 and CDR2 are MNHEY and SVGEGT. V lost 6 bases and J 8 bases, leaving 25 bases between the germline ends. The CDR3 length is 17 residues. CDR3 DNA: TGTGCCAGCAGCCCACTGCCGGGGAGGAGCCACGGGGAAAAACTGTTTTTT. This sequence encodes CASSPLPGRSHGEKLFF.

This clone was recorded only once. CDR3 nucleotide sequence: TGTGCCAGCGGTTTTGCCTCCTACGAGCAGTACTTC. Protein sequence: CASGFASYEQYF. This chain connects TRBV2 to TRBJ2-7; D not certain. This CDR3 comprises 12 residues. Trimming pared 8 bases from V and 0 bases from J, leaving 8 bases between. The V gene's germline CDR1 is SNHLY and CDR2 FYNNEI.

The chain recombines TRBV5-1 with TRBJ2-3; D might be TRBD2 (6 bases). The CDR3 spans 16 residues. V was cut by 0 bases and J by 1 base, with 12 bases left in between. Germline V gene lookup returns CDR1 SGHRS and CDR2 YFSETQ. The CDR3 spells CASSLEAASGTDTQYF. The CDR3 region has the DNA TGCGCCAGCAGCTTGGAAGCAGCTAGCGGCACAGATACGCAGTATTTT. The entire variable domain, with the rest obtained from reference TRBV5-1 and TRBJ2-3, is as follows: KAGVTQTPRYLIKTRGQQVTLSCSPISGHRSVSWYQQTPGQGLQFLFEYFSETQRNKGNFPGRFSGRQFSNSRSEMNVSTLELGDSALYLCASSLEAASGTDTQYFGPGTRLTVL.

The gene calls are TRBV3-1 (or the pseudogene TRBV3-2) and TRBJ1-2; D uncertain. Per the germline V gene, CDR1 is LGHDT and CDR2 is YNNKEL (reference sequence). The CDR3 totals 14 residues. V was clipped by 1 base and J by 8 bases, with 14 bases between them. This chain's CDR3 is CASSQGQQNGGYTF. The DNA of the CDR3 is TGTGCCAGCAGCCAAGGGCAGCAAAATGGCGGCTACACCTTC.

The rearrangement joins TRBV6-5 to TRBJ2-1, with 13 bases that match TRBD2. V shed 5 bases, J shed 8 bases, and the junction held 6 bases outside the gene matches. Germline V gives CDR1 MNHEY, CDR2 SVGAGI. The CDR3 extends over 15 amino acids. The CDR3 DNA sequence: TGTGCCAGCAGTACGACTAGCGGGGGGAGCTATGAGCAGTTCTTC. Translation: CASSTTSGGSYEQFF.

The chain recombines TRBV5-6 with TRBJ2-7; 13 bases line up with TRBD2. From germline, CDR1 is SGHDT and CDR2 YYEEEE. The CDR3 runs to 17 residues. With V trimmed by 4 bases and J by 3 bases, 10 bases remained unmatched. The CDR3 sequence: CASSTLGLAGDVYEQYF. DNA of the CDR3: TGTGCCAGCAGCACCCTCGGACTAGCGGGAGATGTCTACGAGCAGTACTTC.

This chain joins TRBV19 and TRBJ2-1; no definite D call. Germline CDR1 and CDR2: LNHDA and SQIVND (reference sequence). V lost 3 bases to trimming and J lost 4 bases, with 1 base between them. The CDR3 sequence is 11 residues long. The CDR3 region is CASSMYNEQFF. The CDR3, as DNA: TGTGCCAGTAGTATGTACAATGAGCAGTTCTTC. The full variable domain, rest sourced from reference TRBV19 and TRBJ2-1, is DGGITQSPKYLFRKEGQNVTLSCEQNLNHDAMYWYRQDPGQGLRLIYYSQIVNDFQKGDIAEGYSVSREKKESFPLTVTSAQKNPTAFYLCASSMYNEQFFGPGTRLTVL.

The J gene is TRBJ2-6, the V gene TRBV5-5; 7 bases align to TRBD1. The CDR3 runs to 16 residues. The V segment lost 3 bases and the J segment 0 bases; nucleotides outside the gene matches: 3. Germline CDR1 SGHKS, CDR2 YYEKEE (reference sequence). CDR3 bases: TGTGCCAGCAGCTCGACAGGGTTCTCTGGGGCCAACGTCCTGACTTTC. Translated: CASSSTGFSGANVLTF.

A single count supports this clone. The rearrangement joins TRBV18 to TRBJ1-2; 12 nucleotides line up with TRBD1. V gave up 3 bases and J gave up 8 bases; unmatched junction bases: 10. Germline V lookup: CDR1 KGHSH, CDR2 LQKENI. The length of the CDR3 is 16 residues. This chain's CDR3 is CASSPTGTGGAGGYTF. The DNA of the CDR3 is TGTGCCAGCTCACCTACCGGGACAGGGGGCGCGGGAGGCTACACCTTC.

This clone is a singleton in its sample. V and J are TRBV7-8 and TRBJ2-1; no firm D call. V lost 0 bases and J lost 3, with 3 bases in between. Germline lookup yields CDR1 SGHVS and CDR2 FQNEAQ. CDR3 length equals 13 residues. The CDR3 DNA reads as TGTGCCAGCAGCTTAGCCTTCTACAATGAGCAGTTCTTC. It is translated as CASSLAFYNEQFF.

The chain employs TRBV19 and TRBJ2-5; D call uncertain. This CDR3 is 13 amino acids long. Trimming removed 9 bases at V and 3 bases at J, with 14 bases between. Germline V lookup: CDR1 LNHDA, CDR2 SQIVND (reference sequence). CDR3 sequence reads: CASRPRKEETQYF. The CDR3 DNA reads TGTGCCAGCAGACCCAGAAAGGAAGAGACCCAGTACTTC.

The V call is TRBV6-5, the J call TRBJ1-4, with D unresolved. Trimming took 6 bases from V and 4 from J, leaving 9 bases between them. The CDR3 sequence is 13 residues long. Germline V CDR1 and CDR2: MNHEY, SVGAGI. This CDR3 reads CASRRTFNEKLFF. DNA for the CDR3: TGTGCCAGCAGACGGACCTTTAATGAAAAACTGTTTTTT.

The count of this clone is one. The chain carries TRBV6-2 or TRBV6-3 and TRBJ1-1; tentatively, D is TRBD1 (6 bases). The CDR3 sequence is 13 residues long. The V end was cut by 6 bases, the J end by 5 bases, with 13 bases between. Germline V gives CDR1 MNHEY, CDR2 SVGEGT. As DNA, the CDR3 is TGTGCCAGCAGCAATACAGGGTTAACTGAAGCTTTCTTT. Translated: CASSNTGLTEAFF.

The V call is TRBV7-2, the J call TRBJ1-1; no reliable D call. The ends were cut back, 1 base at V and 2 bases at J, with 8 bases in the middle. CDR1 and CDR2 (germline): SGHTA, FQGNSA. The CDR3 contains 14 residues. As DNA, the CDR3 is TGTGCCAGCAGCTTAGTAGCGGTTAACACTGAAGCTTTCTTT. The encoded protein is CASSLVAVNTEAFF.

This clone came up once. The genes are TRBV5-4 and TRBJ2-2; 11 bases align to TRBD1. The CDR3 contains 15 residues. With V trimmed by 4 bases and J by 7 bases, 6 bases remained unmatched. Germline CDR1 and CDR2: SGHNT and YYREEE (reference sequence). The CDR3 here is CASSRTGGDDGELFF. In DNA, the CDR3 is TGTGCCAGCAGCCGGACAGGGGGCGACGACGGGGAGCTGTTTTTT. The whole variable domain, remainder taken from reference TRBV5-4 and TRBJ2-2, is ETGVTQSPTHLIKTRGQQVTLRCSSQSGHNTVSWYQQALGQGPQFIFQYYREEENGRGNFPPRFSGLQFPNYSSELNVNALELDDSALYLCASSRTGGDDGELFFGEGSRLTVL.

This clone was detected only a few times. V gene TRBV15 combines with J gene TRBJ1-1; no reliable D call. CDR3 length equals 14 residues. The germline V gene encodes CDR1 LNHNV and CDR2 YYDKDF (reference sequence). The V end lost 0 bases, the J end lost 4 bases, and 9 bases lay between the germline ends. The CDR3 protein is CATSRDMRVTEAFF. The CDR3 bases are TGTGCCACCAGCAGAGATATGAGGGTCACTGAAGCTTTCTTT.

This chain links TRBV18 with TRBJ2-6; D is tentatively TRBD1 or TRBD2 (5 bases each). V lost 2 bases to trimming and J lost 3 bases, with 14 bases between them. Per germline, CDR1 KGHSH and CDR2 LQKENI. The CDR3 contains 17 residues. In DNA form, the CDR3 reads TGTGCCAGCTCACCAGGGGCAGGGACGAGTGGGGCCAACGTCCTGACTTTC. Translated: CASSPGAGTSGANVLTF.

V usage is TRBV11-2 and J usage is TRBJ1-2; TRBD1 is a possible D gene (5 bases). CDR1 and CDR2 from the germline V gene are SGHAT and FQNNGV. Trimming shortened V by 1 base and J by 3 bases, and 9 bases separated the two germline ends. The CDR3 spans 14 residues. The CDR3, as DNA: TGTGCCAGCAGCTTAGCAGGGTTAGACTATGGCTACACCTTC. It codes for CASSLAGLDYGYTF.

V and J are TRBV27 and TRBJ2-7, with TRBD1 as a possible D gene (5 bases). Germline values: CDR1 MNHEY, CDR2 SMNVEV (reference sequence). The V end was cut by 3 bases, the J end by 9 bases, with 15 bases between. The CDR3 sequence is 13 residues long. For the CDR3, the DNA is TGTGCCAGCAGTTTTTCACCAGGGCTCGGGCAGTACTTC. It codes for CASSFSPGLGQYF.

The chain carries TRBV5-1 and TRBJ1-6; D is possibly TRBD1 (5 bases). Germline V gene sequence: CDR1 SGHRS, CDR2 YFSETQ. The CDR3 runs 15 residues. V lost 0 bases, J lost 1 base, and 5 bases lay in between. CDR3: CASSLEGSYNSPLHF. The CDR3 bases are TGCGCCAGCAGCTTGGAGGGGTCCTATAATTCACCCCTCCACTTT.

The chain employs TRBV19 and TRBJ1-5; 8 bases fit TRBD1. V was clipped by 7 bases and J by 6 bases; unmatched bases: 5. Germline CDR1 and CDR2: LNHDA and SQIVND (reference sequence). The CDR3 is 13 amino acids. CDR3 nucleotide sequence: TGTGCCAGTACAGGGGGCACGTTTCAGCCCCAGCATTTT. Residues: CASTGGTFQPQHF.

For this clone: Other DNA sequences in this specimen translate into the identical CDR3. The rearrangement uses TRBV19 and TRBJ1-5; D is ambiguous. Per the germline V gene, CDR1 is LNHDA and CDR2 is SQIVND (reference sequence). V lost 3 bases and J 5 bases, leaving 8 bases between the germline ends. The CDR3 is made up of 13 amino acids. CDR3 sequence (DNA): TGTGCCAGTAGTATGGGTAGAGATCAGCCCCAGCATTTT. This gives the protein CASSMGRDQPQHF.

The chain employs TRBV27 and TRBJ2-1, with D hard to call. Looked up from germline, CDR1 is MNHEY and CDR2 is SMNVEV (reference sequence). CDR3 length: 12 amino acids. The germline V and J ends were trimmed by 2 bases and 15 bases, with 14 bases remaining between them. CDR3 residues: CASSLPGRPSFF. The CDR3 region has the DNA TGTGCCAGCAGTTTACCAGGTAGACCATCGTTCTTC.

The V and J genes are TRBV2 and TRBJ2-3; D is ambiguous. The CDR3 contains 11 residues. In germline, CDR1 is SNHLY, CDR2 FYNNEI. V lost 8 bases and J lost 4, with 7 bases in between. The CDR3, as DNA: TGTGCCAGCGGCCCTCCAGATACGCAGTATTTT. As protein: CASGPPDTQYF.

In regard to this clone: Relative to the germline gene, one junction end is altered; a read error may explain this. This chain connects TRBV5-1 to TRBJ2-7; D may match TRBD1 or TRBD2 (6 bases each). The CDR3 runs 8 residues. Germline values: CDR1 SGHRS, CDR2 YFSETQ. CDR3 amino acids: CASSGGHF. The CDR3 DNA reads TGCGCCAGCAGCGGGGGGCACTTC.

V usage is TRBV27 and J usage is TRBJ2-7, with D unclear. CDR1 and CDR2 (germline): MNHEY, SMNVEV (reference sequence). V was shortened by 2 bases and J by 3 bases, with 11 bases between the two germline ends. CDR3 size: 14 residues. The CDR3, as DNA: TGTGCCAGCAGTTTAGCACGTGGAGTCTACGAGCAGTACTTC. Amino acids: CASSLARGVYEQYF.

CDR3 nucleotides: TGTGCCAGCTCTGAGGGGAGCTCTGGAAACACCATATATTTT. Its translation is CASSEGSSGNTIYF. The chain couples TRBV18 to TRBJ1-3; maybe TRBD1 (5 bases). Germline V gene lookup returns CDR1 KGHSH and CDR2 LQKENI. The V gene lost 6 bases and the J gene lost 0 bases, with 9 bases spanning the gap. CDR3 length equals 14 residues.

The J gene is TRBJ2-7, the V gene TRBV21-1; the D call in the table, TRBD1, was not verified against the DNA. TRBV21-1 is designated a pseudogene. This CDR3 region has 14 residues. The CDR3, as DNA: TGTGCCAGCAGCAAAGGGACACACAACTGCGAGCAGTACTTC. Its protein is CASSKGTHNCEQYF.

The CDR3 spells CATSDLTGVQPQHF. For the CDR3, the DNA is TGTGCCACCAGTGATCTGACAGGGGTTCAGCCCCAGCATTTT. The rearrangement joins TRBV24-1 to TRBJ1-5; 8 nucleotides align to TRBD1. The CDR3 spans 14 residues. CDR1 KGHDR and CDR2 SFDVKD come from the germline V gene. V trimming: 3 bases; J trimming: 6 bases; junction bases outside the gene matches: 3.